A selection of T cell receptor beta chains follows, all from one sample in a study of blood T cell repertoires in COVID-19. Profiled with immunoSEQ multiplex PCR; TCRdb holds only in-frame clones, not every one. The sample includes approximately 150,000 clones, around 81% seen only once; the top ten take over 10%. Sequences were obtained from peripheral blood. These receptors were obtained from a man between 65 and 85 years old who had recovered from COVID-19. Each CDR3 is given with its conserved first and last residue. The order of the fields is CDR3 DNA, CDR3 protein, clone size, D gene, V gene, J gene. A D gene is named only where the DNA matches it firmly. Clone sizes are given selectively: once, few, many, or a class where the clone is expanded.

CDR3nt: TGTGCCAGCAGTTGGACTACCAATGAGCAGTTCTTC
CDR3aa: CASSWTTNEQFF
abundance: NA
d_gene: NA
v_gene: TRBV2
j_gene: TRBJ2-1

CDR3nt: TGTGCCAGCAGTTTAGGCGAGGGAAACTCCTACGAGCAGTACTTC
CDR3aa: CASSLGEGNSYEQYF
abundance: NA
d_gene: NA
v_gene: TRBV28
j_gene: TRBJ2-7

CDR3nt: TGTGCCAGCAGTGAAGGGACTAGGACAGATACGCAGTATTTT
CDR3aa: CASSEGTRTDTQYF
abundance: NA
d_gene: TRBD2
v_gene: TRBV6-4
j_gene: TRBJ2-3

CDR3nt: TGTGCAAGTCGCTTAGAACTCAAACTTAATGGCTACACCTTC
CDR3aa: CASRLELKLNGYTF
abundance: NA
d_gene: NA
v_gene: TRBV12-2
j_gene: TRBJ1-2

CDR3nt: TGTGCCAGCAGCTTAGTTTCGCGACTAGCTCTCTACACCGGGGAGCTGTTTTTT
CDR3aa: CASSLVSRLALYTGELFF
abundance: NA
d_gene: TRBD2
v_gene: TRBV7-8
j_gene: TRBJ2-2

CDR3nt: TGTGCCTGGAGTGTAACGGGAGGAGGGGAGACCCAGTACTTC
CDR3aa: CAWSVTGGGETQYF
abundance: NA
d_gene: TRBD2
v_gene: TRBV30
j_gene: TRBJ2-5

CDR3nt: TGTGCCAGCAGAGCCATCGACAGCTCCTACAATGAGCAGTTCTTC
CDR3aa: CASRAIDSSYNEQFF
abundance: NA
d_gene: NA
v_gene: TRBV14
j_gene: TRBJ2-1

CDR3nt: TGCGCCAGCAGTGAGGCGCTTGGGCAGGAGACCCAGTACTTC
CDR3aa: CASSEALGQETQYF
abundance: NA
d_gene: NA
v_gene: TRBV10-2
j_gene: TRBJ2-5

CDR3nt: TGTGCCAGTCGACTAGCGATGAACACCGGGGAGCTGTTTTTT
CDR3aa: CASRLAMNTGELFF
abundance: NA
d_gene: TRBD2
v_gene: TRBV19
j_gene: TRBJ2-2

CDR3nt: TGTGCTAGTGGTTTGGTACCCGGCACCATATATTTT
CDR3aa: CASGLVPGTIYF
abundance: NA
d_gene: NA
v_gene: TRBV12-5
j_gene: TRBJ1-3

CDR3nt: TGTGCCAGCACCTGGGGACAGGGGGCAGTTGAGCAGTTCTTC
CDR3aa: CASTWGQGAVEQFF
abundance: NA
d_gene: TRBD1
v_gene: TRBV28
j_gene: TRBJ2-1

CDR3nt: TGTGCCAGCAGCCAAGTATTAATCCTAGCGGGGAGCATGAATGAGCAGTTCTTC
CDR3aa: CASSQVLILAGSMNEQFF
abundance: NA
d_gene: TRBD2
v_gene: TRBV3-1/TRBV3-2
j_gene: TRBJ2-1

CDR3nt: TGTGCCAGCAGCTTGGCGGGACTCCAATCGGGAGGCTACACCTTC
CDR3aa: CASSLAGLQSGGYTF
abundance: NA
d_gene: NA
v_gene: TRBV5-6
j_gene: TRBJ1-2

CDR3nt: TGCAGCGTTGAAGATCGCGGGGGGGGAGCTTTCTTT
CDR3aa: CSVEDRGGGAFF
abundance: once
d_gene: NA
v_gene: TRBV29-1
j_gene: TRBJ1-1

CDR3nt: TGTGCCAGCACCCGACTTGAGGGCCGATCCTACAATGAGCAGTTCTTC
CDR3aa: CASTRLEGRSYNEQFF
abundance: NA
d_gene: NA
v_gene: TRBV27
j_gene: TRBJ2-1

CDR3nt: TGTGCCAGCAGCCAAAACAGGGTAGATGAAAAACTGTTTTTT
CDR3aa: CASSQNRVDEKLFF
abundance: NA
d_gene: NA
v_gene: TRBV14
j_gene: TRBJ1-4

CDR3nt: TGTGCCAGCAGTGCAGGGGGTCGTGAAAAACTGTTTTTT
CDR3aa: CASSAGGREKLFF
abundance: NA
d_gene: TRBD1
v_gene: TRBV2
j_gene: TRBJ1-4

CDR3nt: TGCGCCAGCAGCCCGGGACTAGCGGGTAGCACAGATACGCAGTATTTT
CDR3aa: CASSPGLAGSTDTQYF
abundance: NA
d_gene: TRBD2
v_gene: TRBV5-1
j_gene: TRBJ2-3

CDR3nt: TGTGCCAGCAGCGTACTAGGGACTAGCGGGAGACATGAGCAGTTCTTC
CDR3aa: CASSVLGTSGRHEQFF
abundance: NA
d_gene: TRBD2
v_gene: TRBV5-6
j_gene: TRBJ2-1

CDR3nt: TGTGCCAGCAGCCAGGGTCTCGGTGAAAAACTGTTTTTT
CDR3aa: CASSQGLGEKLFF
abundance: NA
d_gene: NA
v_gene: TRBV11-3
j_gene: TRBJ1-4

CDR3nt: TGTGCCAGCAGCCGGACTAGCGGGTTATCCTACGAGCAGTACTTC
CDR3aa: CASSRTSGLSYEQYF
abundance: NA
d_gene: TRBD2
v_gene: TRBV7-6
j_gene: TRBJ2-7

CDR3nt: TGTGCCAGCAGCTCAAACCCTAGCGGGGGCGGTGGGCTCGAGCAGTACTTC
CDR3aa: CASSSNPSGGGGLEQYF
abundance: NA
d_gene: TRBD2
v_gene: TRBV11-2
j_gene: TRBJ2-7

CDR3nt: TGTGCCACCAGCAGAGAGAAATTGGGATCAGGGGATCATACGCAGTATTTT
CDR3aa: CATSREKLGSGDHTQYF
abundance: NA
d_gene: NA
v_gene: TRBV15
j_gene: TRBJ2-3

CDR3nt: TGTGCCAGCAGTCCCCCCGGGGCCCAGGGGGAAAAACTGTTTTTT
CDR3aa: CASSPPGAQGEKLFF
abundance: NA
d_gene: NA
v_gene: TRBV27
j_gene: TRBJ1-4

CDR3nt: TGTGCCAGCACCCCCAGATCTCCGTCGGGGGGTCGGGGGGCCAACGTCCTGACTTTC
CDR3aa: CASTPRSPSGGRGANVLTF
abundance: NA
d_gene: TRBD2
v_gene: TRBV5-8
j_gene: TRBJ2-6

CDR3nt: TGTGCCAGCAGCGTCCGCGCCAAGAGCTCCTACGAGCAGTACTTC
CDR3aa: CASSVRAKSSYEQYF
abundance: NA
d_gene: NA
v_gene: TRBV5-4
j_gene: TRBJ2-7

CDR3nt: TGTGCCAGCAGCGCAGACAGGGGCTCTGGAAACACCATATATTTT
CDR3aa: CASSADRGSGNTIYF
abundance: NA
d_gene: TRBD1
v_gene: TRBV7-9
j_gene: TRBJ1-3

CDR3nt: TGTGCCAGTAGTATAGTTGCGGGAGAGGCAGATACGCAGTATTTT
CDR3aa: CASSIVAGEADTQYF
abundance: NA
d_gene: TRBD2
v_gene: TRBV19
j_gene: TRBJ2-3

CDR3nt: TGTGCCAGCAGCTGGGGACAGGGATTCACTGAAGCTTTCTTT
CDR3aa: CASSWGQGFTEAFF
abundance: NA
d_gene: TRBD1
v_gene: TRBV7-9
j_gene: TRBJ1-1

CDR3nt: TGTGCCAGCAGCTTTCCGACAGGGGGCATGAACACCGGGGAGCTGTTTTTT
CDR3aa: CASSFPTGGMNTGELFF
abundance: NA
d_gene: TRBD1
v_gene: TRBV11-2
j_gene: TRBJ2-2

CDR3nt: TGCGCCAGCGGTCACGGGACTAGCGGGGTCACCGGGGAGCTGTTTTTT
CDR3aa: CASGHGTSGVTGELFF
abundance: NA
d_gene: TRBD2
v_gene: TRBV5-1
j_gene: TRBJ2-2

CDR3nt: TGTGCCAGCAGTCGCCCTCCCGGGACTAGGGGGGCCAATGAGCAGTTCTTC
CDR3aa: CASSRPPGTRGANEQFF
abundance: NA
d_gene: TRBD2
v_gene: TRBV28
j_gene: TRBJ2-1

CDR3nt: TGTGCCAGCAGTTTAATGTCTGGGGCCAACGTCCTGACTTTC
CDR3aa: CASSLMSGANVLTF
abundance: NA
d_gene: NA
v_gene: TRBV6-5
j_gene: TRBJ2-6

CDR3nt: TGCGCCAGCAGCGGGGGGGGACTACCCCCCTACGAGCAGTACTTC
CDR3aa: CASSGGGLPPYEQYF
abundance: NA
d_gene: TRBD2
v_gene: TRBV5-1
j_gene: TRBJ2-7

CDR3nt: TGTGCCAGCAGCAGGCCGACAGCATCCACCGGGGAGCTGTTTTTT
CDR3aa: CASSRPTASTGELFF
abundance: NA
d_gene: NA
v_gene: TRBV21-1
j_gene: TRBJ2-2

CDR3nt: TGTGCCAGCAGCTTAGAATGGACTAGCGGCACGAACACCGGGGAGCTGTTTTTT
CDR3aa: CASSLEWTSGTNTGELFF
abundance: NA
d_gene: TRBD2
v_gene: TRBV7-2
j_gene: TRBJ2-2

CDR3nt: TGTGCCAGCTCACGCCCCTCGGTGGGTGGGGGGATTGAAGCTTTCTTT
CDR3aa: CASSRPSVGGGIEAFF
abundance: NA
d_gene: NA
v_gene: TRBV18
j_gene: TRBJ1-1

CDR3nt: TGTGCCATCAGTGAGCAGGGCGTTAGTTCACCCCTCCACTTT
CDR3aa: CAISEQGVSSPLHF
abundance: NA
d_gene: NA
v_gene: TRBV10-3
j_gene: TRBJ1-6

CDR3nt: TGTGCCAGCAGTGAAGGAACAGGGGGCTATAGGTATGGCTACACCTTC
CDR3aa: CASSEGTGGYRYGYTF
abundance: NA
d_gene: TRBD1
v_gene: TRBV6-1
j_gene: TRBJ1-2

CDR3nt: TGTGCCAGCTCAGAAGACAGGAGTAATGAAAAACTGTTTTTT
CDR3aa: CASSEDRSNEKLFF
abundance: few
d_gene: NA
v_gene: TRBV18
j_gene: TRBJ1-4

CDR3nt: TGTGCCAGCAGCGTAGTAACTAGCGGGATCAATGAGCAGTTCTTC
CDR3aa: CASSVVTSGINEQFF
abundance: NA
d_gene: TRBD2
v_gene: TRBV9
j_gene: TRBJ2-1

CDR3nt: TGTGCCAGCAGCACGGGACAGGGTCCCGGCTACACCTTC
CDR3aa: CASSTGQGPGYTF
abundance: NA
d_gene: TRBD1
v_gene: TRBV6-5
j_gene: TRBJ1-2

CDR3nt: TGTGCCTGGGGTGACAGGGGGAGGAACACCGGGGAGCTGTTTTTT
CDR3aa: CAWGDRGRNTGELFF
abundance: NA
d_gene: TRBD1
v_gene: TRBV30
j_gene: TRBJ2-2

CDR3nt: TGTGCCAGCAGCTTCTCCCGAGAGACCCAGTACTTC
CDR3aa: CASSFSRETQYF
abundance: NA
d_gene: NA
v_gene: TRBV5-8
j_gene: TRBJ2-5

CDR3nt: TGTGCCAGCAGCCAAAAAGCGGGGCCCCAAGAGACCCAGTACTTC
CDR3aa: CASSQKAGPQETQYF
abundance: NA
d_gene: TRBD2
v_gene: TRBV4-2
j_gene: TRBJ2-5

CDR3nt: TGTGCCAGCAGTTCTAATCTCGGACAGGGTAGCTATGGCTACACCTTC
CDR3aa: CASSSNLGQGSYGYTF
abundance: few
d_gene: TRBD1
v_gene: TRBV27
j_gene: TRBJ1-2

CDR3nt: TGCGCCAGCAGCTTGGGTGGACAGGCCGGGATTCAGCCCCAGCATTTT
CDR3aa: CASSLGGQAGIQPQHF
abundance: NA
d_gene: TRBD1
v_gene: TRBV5-1
j_gene: TRBJ1-5

CDR3nt: TGTGCCAGCAGTACCCTTCAGACAGGGGAAGCTTTCTTT
CDR3aa: CASSTLQTGEAFF
abundance: NA
d_gene: TRBD1
v_gene: TRBV6-5
j_gene: TRBJ1-1

CDR3nt: TGTGCCAGCAGCTTTCAGAATATGAATGGCTACACCTTC
CDR3aa: CASSFQNMNGYTF
abundance: NA
d_gene: NA
v_gene: TRBV11-2
j_gene: TRBJ1-2

CDR3nt: TGCGCCAGCAGCTTGGGCGGGGGGCAGGAGACCCAGTACTTC
CDR3aa: CASSLGGGQETQYF
abundance: NA
d_gene: TRBD2
v_gene: TRBV5-1
j_gene: TRBJ2-5

CDR3nt: TGTGCCAGTAGTATCACCGGGACTAGCGGGGATACGCAGTATTTT
CDR3aa: CASSITGTSGDTQYF
abundance: NA
d_gene: TRBD2
v_gene: TRBV19
j_gene: TRBJ2-3

CDR3nt: TGTGCCAGCTCTATGACACACAAACAAGGTTATTCACCCCTCCACTTT
CDR3aa: CASSMTHKQGYSPLHF
abundance: once
d_gene: NA
v_gene: TRBV18
j_gene: TRBJ1-6

CDR3nt: TGTGCCAGCAGACCATTAGCCACCGGGGAGCTGTTTTTT
CDR3aa: CASRPLATGELFF
abundance: NA
d_gene: NA
v_gene: TRBV16
j_gene: TRBJ2-2

CDR3nt: TGTGCCAGCAGCCCTTGGACTAGCGGGAAAGAGACCCAGTACTTC
CDR3aa: CASSPWTSGKETQYF
abundance: NA
d_gene: TRBD2
v_gene: TRBV3-1/TRBV3-2
j_gene: TRBJ2-5

CDR3nt: TGTGCCAGCAGTCCCTTGACGGGAGGGGCTGGGGAGCTGTTTTTT
CDR3aa: CASSPLTGGAGELFF
abundance: NA
d_gene: TRBD2
v_gene: TRBV6-2/TRBV6-3
j_gene: TRBJ2-2

CDR3nt: TGTGCCAGCAGTTCTTCAGGTAGCTCCTACGAGCAGTACTTC
CDR3aa: CASSSSGSSYEQYF
abundance: NA
d_gene: NA
v_gene: TRBV28
j_gene: TRBJ2-7

CDR3nt: TGCGCCAGCAGCCAAGAGAGAATCCGGCGCGGCAATGAGCAGTTCTTC
CDR3aa: CASSQERIRRGNEQFF
abundance: few
d_gene: NA
v_gene: TRBV4-1
j_gene: TRBJ2-1